The entry below gives a single T cell receptor beta chain sequence along with its context. The antigen remains undetermined. Just one base apart from a much larger clone, this may be a read error. Germline CDR1 is MNHEY and CDR2 is SMNVEV (reference sequence). This CDR3 is built from 14 residues. Unmatched junction bases numbered 6, after V lost 5 bases and J lost 6 bases. This sample is drawn from a study of T-cell reconstitution after alpha-beta-depleted transplantation in children. Broader study findings: Reportedly, roughly two months post-transplant, alpha-beta T cells arose from several hundred expanded graft clones. Surviving recipient T cells and intrathymic progenitors accounted for some patients' high TCRbeta diversity at day 60.

This sample's TCRbeta library carried unique molecular identifier barcodes. TCRdb used MiXCR to reprocess the PCR reads, holding one entry per CDR3 protein. Found here are about 490,000 distinct CDR3 sequences, about 10% of them singletons; the top ten hold 2% to 2.5%. The J gene is TRBJ2-2, the V gene TRBV27, with TRBD1 matching over 7 bases. The input for sequencing was PBMCs, taken before TCRalphabeta/CD19-depleted stem cell transplant. The source is a child between 2 and 9 years old with inherited bone marrow failure, due to receive a stem cell transplant. The CDR3 sequence: CASSPTGVSGELFF. The CDR3, as DNA: TGTGCCAGCAGTCCTACAGGGGTATCCGGGGAGCTGTTTTTT.